These 14 T cell receptor beta chains were all obtained from the same sample, sequenced in a study of radiotherapy plus CTLA-4 blockade in lung cancer. Using immunoSEQ multiplex PCR, the repertoire was profiled, and TCRdb retains in-frame clones only, with some absent. The data contain 83,000 or so clones, 83% of them singletons. Sample: peripheral blood, taken from a patient treated with radiotherapy plus ipilimumab. These receptors all stem from a human donor with non-small cell lung cancer who had stable disease on radiotherapy plus ipilimumab.

The CDR3 DNA is TGTGCCAGCAGCCTTACACAGGGCCCTAGCGGGGGAACAGATACGCAGTATTTT. This encodes CASSLTQGPSGGTDTQYF. This chain connects TRBV7-2 to TRBJ2-3; 10 bases line up with TRBD2. V shed 5 bases, J shed 3 bases, and the junction held 14 bases outside the gene matches. Per germline, CDR1 SGHTA and CDR2 FQGNSA. This CDR3 is built from 18 residues.

The chain employs TRBV10-2 and TRBJ2-1; 7 bases match TRBD2. J lost 2 bases, V lost 10 bases, and 17 bases had no gene match. The CDR3 is 17 amino acids. Germline V CDR1 and CDR2: WSHSY, SAAADI. The CDR3, as DNA: TGCGCCACTCAACTCCTCGGGGGGTCCCTAACCTACAATGAGCAGTTCTTC. This codes for CATQLLGGSLTYNEQFF.

The J gene is TRBJ1-1, the V gene TRBV5-1; D gene ambiguous. Germline V CDR1 and CDR2: SGHRS, YFSETQ. There are 15 residues in the CDR3. Trimming cost V 1 base and J 1 base, with 11 bases left between them. In nucleotides, the CDR3 is TGCGCCAGCAGCTTGCTACGACCGACGAACACTGAAGCTTTCTTT. Translating it yields CASSLLRPTNTEAFF. Full variable domain (rest looked up from reference TRBV5-1 and TRBJ1-1): KAGVTQTPRYLIKTRGQQVTLSCSPISGHRSVSWYQQTPGQGLQFLFEYFSETQRNKGNFPGRFSGRQFSNSRSEMNVSTLELGDSALYLCASSLLRPTNTEAFFGQGTRLTVV.

V usage is TRBV27 and J usage is TRBJ2-2; tentatively, D is TRBD1 (7 bases). The CDR3 is 18 amino acids. With 7 bases removed from V and 5 bases from J, the gap between germline ends came to 26 bases. Per germline, CDR1 MNHEY and CDR2 SMNVEV (reference sequence). The CDR3 coding sequence is TGTGCCAGCACCAGGAGGGGTGGTAGACAGGGAGAAACCGGGGAGCTGTTTTTT. Its protein is CASTRRGGRQGETGELFF.

The chain has TRBV19 and TRBJ1-5; D gene ambiguous. Trimming took 0 bases from V and 0 from J, leaving 12 bases between them. Germline V lookup: CDR1 LNHDA, CDR2 SQIVND (reference sequence). The CDR3 spans 17 residues. The CDR3 reads CASSIDDVMNSNQPQHF. The CDR3 region has the DNA TGTGCCAGTAGTATAGACGACGTAATGAATAGCAATCAGCCCCAGCATTTT.

The J gene is TRBJ2-7, the V gene TRBV5-1; 9 bases match TRBD2. CDR3 length: 15 residues. Losses at the gene ends were 5 bases for V and 0 bases for J; bases not matched to a gene: 6. The germline V gene has CDR1 SGHRS and CDR2 YFSETQ. The CDR3 region has the DNA TGCGCCAGCAGGCGACTAGCGGAAAGCTCCTACGAGCAGTACTTC. Translated, it gives CASRRLAESSYEQYF.

The rearrangement links TRBV9 to TRBJ1-1; 7 positions agree with TRBD1. V trimming: 6 bases; J trimming: 6 bases; junction bases outside the gene matches: 11. Germline CDR1 SGDLS, CDR2 YYNGEE. This CDR3 has 14 amino acids. CDR3 region: CASKVITGVSEAFF. The CDR3 DNA reads TGTGCCAGCAAGGTAATCACAGGGGTATCTGAAGCTTTCTTT.

This clone showed up just a few times. This chain connects TRBV27 to TRBJ2-3; 11 bases are shared with TRBD1. V gave up 2 bases and J gave up 2 bases; unmatched junction bases: 6. Germline CDR1 MNHEY, CDR2 SMNVEV (reference sequence). The CDR3 has 17 residues. For the CDR3, the DNA is TGTGCCAGCAGTTTAAGGGACAGGGGGGGGGTCACAGATACGCAGTATTTT. As protein: CASSLRDRGGVTDTQYF.

V and J are TRBV5-6 and TRBJ2-1, with 7 bases fitting TRBD2. V shed 4 bases and J 4 bases; nucleotides not matched to a gene: 11. From germline, CDR1 is SGHDT and CDR2 YYEEEE. The CDR3 covers 16 residues. The CDR3 DNA reads as TGTGCCAGCAGCAAACTGGCGGGGGTTAGTTACAATGAGCAGTTCTTC. It codes for CASSKLAGVSYNEQFF.

The rearrangement links TRBV2 to TRBJ2-2; the D gene is possibly TRBD1 (6 bases). V lost 7 bases, J lost 6 bases, and 18 bases lay in between. The V gene's germline CDR1 is SNHLY and CDR2 FYNNEI. This CDR3 has 15 residues. Here the CDR3 reads CASTRGYRMAGELFF. The CDR3 bases are TGTGCCAGCACGAGGGGGTACAGAATGGCCGGGGAGCTGTTTTTT.

This rearrangement joins TRBV29-1 to TRBJ2-6; tentatively, D is TRBD2 (6 bases). The CDR3 contains 17 residues. V gave up 2 bases and J gave up 0 bases, with 14 bases separating them. Germline lookup yields CDR1 SQVTM and CDR2 ANQGSEA. CDR3 in amino acids: CSVESPGGNSGANVLTF. In nucleotides, the CDR3 is TGCAGCGTTGAATCCCCCGGGGGTAACTCTGGGGCCAACGTCCTGACTTTC.

This clone was observed a few times. The chain has TRBV5-1 and TRBJ1-3; the D is unclear. Trimming took off 0 bases at V and 0 bases at J, with 10 bases between the two ends. From germline, CDR1 is SGHRS and CDR2 YFSETQ. CDR3 size: 16 residues. CDR3 residues: CASSLAPVSSGNTIYF. CDR3 sequence (DNA): TGCGCCAGCAGCTTGGCCCCGGTGAGCTCTGGAAACACCATATATTTT.

This clone occurred a few times. The V gene is TRBV5-8, the J gene TRBJ1-2, with D tentatively TRBD1 (6 bases). With 1 base removed from V and 8 bases from J, the gap between germline ends came to 18 bases. Looked up from germline, CDR1 is SGHTS and CDR2 is YDEGEE. This CDR3 region has 15 residues. The CDR3 DNA is TGTGCCAGCAGCTTGTCGGACAGATGGCTGCGAGGCTACACCTTC. Its translation: CASSLSDRWLRGYTF.

This chain connects TRBV5-1 to TRBJ1-1, with 9 positions matching TRBD1. CDR1 is SGHRS, CDR2 YFSETQ, per germline. CDR3 length: 18 residues. The trim removed 4 bases at V and 0 bases at J, leaving 13 bases unmatched. CDR3 in amino acids: CASSPGQGSRPLNTEAFF. In DNA form, the CDR3 reads TGCGCCAGCAGCCCCGGACAGGGGTCCCGACCCTTGAACACTGAAGCTTTCTTT.